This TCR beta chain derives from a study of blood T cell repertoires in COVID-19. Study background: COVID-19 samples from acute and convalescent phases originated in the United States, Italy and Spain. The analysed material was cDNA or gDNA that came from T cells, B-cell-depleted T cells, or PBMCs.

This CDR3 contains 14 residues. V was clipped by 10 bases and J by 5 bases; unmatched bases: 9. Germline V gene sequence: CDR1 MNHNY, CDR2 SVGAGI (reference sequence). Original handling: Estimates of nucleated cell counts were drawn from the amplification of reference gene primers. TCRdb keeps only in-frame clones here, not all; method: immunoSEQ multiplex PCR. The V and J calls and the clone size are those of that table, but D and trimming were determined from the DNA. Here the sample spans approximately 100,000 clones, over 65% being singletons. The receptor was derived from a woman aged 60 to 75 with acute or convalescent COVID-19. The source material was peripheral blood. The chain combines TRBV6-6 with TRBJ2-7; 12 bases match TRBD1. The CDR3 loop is CATRTGTGGNEQYF. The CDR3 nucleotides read TGTGCCACCCGAACCGGGACAGGGGGCAACGAGCAGTACTTC.